This is a list of T cell receptor beta chains from one sample in a study of cytomegalovirus exposure and HLA in healthy donors. Sequenced by immunoSEQ multiplex PCR; TCRdb stores in-frame clones only, minus some. The specimen's table records tens of thousands of clones. Sequencing was done on a sample of PBMCs. The receptors were sampled from a middle-aged man in good health and CMV-seropositive. Each CDR3 is given with its conserved first and last residue. The D gene is left open where the match is weak.

D gene: TRBD1
V gene: TRBV18
CDR3 length: 16
J gene: TRBJ1-5
CDR3 DNA: TGTGCCAGCTCCCCCAGGGGACAGGGGACCGGGGAGCCCCAGCATTTT
CDR3 protein: CASSPRGQGTGEPQHF

D gene: TRBD1
V gene: TRBV15
CDR3 length: 15
J gene: TRBJ2-7
CDR3 DNA: TGTGCCACCAGTACAGGGACAGGAAGTATCGGCGAGCAGTACTTC
CDR3 protein: CATSTGTGSIGEQYF

D gene: -
V gene: TRBV5-8
CDR3 length: 13
J gene: TRBJ1-1
CDR3 DNA: TGTGCCAGCAGCTACGTTTACGGCACTGAAGCTTTCTTT
CDR3 protein: CASSYVYGTEAFF

D gene: -
V gene: TRBV28
CDR3 length: 12
J gene: TRBJ2-3
CDR3 DNA: TGTGCCAGCAGCCTCTTAACAGATACGCAGTATTTT
CDR3 protein: CASSLLTDTQYF

D gene: -
V gene: TRBV7-8
CDR3 length: 13
J gene: TRBJ1-2
CDR3 DNA: TGTGCCAGCAGCTTAGCGGGTGGCGGGGGCTACACCTTC
CDR3 protein: CASSLAGGGGYTF

D gene: TRBD2
V gene: TRBV5-1
CDR3 length: 15
J gene: TRBJ2-2
CDR3 DNA: TGCGCCAGCAGCTTACGGGAGGGGAACACCGGGGAGCTGTTTTTT
CDR3 protein: CASSLREGNTGELFF

D gene: -
V gene: TRBV5-5
CDR3 length: 15
J gene: TRBJ2-5
CDR3 DNA: TGTGCCAGCAGCTTGGGCCGGGGGTACCAAGAGACCCAGTACTTC
CDR3 protein: CASSLGRGYQETQYF

D gene: -
V gene: TRBV28
CDR3 length: 13
J gene: TRBJ2-5
CDR3 DNA: TGTGCCAGCAGTTTAGAGGGTGGAGAGACCCAGTACTTC
CDR3 protein: CASSLEGGETQYF

D gene: TRBD2
V gene: TRBV7-9
CDR3 length: 14
J gene: TRBJ2-2
CDR3 DNA: TGTGCCAGCAGCTCGGGAGGGGGCACCGGGGAGCTGTTTTTT
CDR3 protein: CASSSGGGTGELFF

D gene: TRBD2
V gene: TRBV29-1
CDR3 length: 15
J gene: TRBJ2-1
CDR3 DNA: TGCAGCGTTCCCGAGCGGGAGGGCAGAGGCAATGAGCAGTTCTTC
CDR3 protein: CSVPEREGRGNEQFF

D gene: -
V gene: TRBV10-3
CDR3 length: 15
J gene: TRBJ2-2
CDR3 DNA: TGTGCCATCAGACACCCGATGTTGAACACCGGGGAGCTGTTTTTT
CDR3 protein: CAIRHPMLNTGELFF

D gene: TRBD2
V gene: TRBV6-5
CDR3 length: 16
J gene: TRBJ2-7
CDR3 DNA: TGTGCCAGCAGTTACTCCCTAGGACTAGCGTCCCACGAGCAGTACTTC
CDR3 protein: CASSYSLGLASHEQYF

D gene: TRBD2
V gene: TRBV10-3
CDR3 length: 15
J gene: TRBJ2-1
CDR3 DNA: TGTGCCATCAGTGGCGGGAGCGGGCGTGACAATGAGCAGTTCTTC
CDR3 protein: CAISGGSGRDNEQFF

D gene: -
V gene: TRBV30
CDR3 length: 15
J gene: TRBJ1-2
CDR3 DNA: TGTGCCTGGAGTGTATTAGGGGAATCTAACTATGGCTACACCTTC
CDR3 protein: CAWSVLGESNYGYTF

D gene: TRBD1
V gene: TRBV5-1
CDR3 length: 14
J gene: TRBJ1-2
CDR3 DNA: TGCGCCAGCAGCTCTATCGGGACAGTCTATGGCTACACCTTC
CDR3 protein: CASSSIGTVYGYTF

D gene: -
V gene: TRBV15
CDR3 length: 15
J gene: TRBJ2-3
CDR3 DNA: TGTGCCACCAGTCGGAGGTTGGGTTACACAGATACGCAGTATTTT
CDR3 protein: CATSRRLGYTDTQYF

D gene: -
V gene: TRBV19
CDR3 length: 15
J gene: TRBJ1-1
CDR3 DNA: TGTGCCAGTAGTCCGCGGACAGCCGGGAACACTGAAGCTTTCTTT
CDR3 protein: CASSPRTAGNTEAFF

D gene: -
V gene: TRBV4-3
CDR3 length: 14
J gene: TRBJ2-3
CDR3 DNA: TGCGCCAGCAGCCAAGGGACTGGAGCAGATACGCAGTATTTT
CDR3 protein: CASSQGTGADTQYF